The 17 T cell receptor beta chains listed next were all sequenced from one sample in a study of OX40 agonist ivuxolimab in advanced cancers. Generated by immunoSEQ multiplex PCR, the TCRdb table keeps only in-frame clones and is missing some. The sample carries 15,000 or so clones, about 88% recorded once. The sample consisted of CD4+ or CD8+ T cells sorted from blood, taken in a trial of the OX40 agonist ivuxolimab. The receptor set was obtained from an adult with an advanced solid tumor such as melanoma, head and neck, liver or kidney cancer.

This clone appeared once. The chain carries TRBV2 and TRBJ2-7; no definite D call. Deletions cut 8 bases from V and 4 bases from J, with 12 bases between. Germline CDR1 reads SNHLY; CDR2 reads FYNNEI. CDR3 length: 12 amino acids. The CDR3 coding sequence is TGTGCCAGCCTGAACAGATCTTACGAGCAGTACTTC. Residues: CASLNRSYEQYF. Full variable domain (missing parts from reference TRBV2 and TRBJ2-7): EPEVTQTPSHQVTQMGQEVILRCVPISNHLYFYWYRQILGQKVEFLVSFYNNEISEKSEIFDDQFSVERPDGSNFTLKIRSTKLEDSAMYFCASLNRSYEQYFGPGTRLTVT.

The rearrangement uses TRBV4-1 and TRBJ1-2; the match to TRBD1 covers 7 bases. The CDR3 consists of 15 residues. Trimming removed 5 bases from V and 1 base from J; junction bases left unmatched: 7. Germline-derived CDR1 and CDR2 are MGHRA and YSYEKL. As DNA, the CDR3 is TGCGCCAGCAGCTTGGACAGGAAGGTTAACTATGGCTACACCTTC. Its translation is CASSLDRKVNYGYTF.

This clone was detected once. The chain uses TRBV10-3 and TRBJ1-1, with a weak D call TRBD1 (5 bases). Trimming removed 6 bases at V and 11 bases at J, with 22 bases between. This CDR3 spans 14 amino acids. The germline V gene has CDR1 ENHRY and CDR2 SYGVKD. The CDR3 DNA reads TGTGCCATCAGCCACCGGGGACCCCAACTTGGTGCTTTCTTT. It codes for CAISHRGPQLGAFF.

CDR3: CASSPRTSGGPNPKETQYF. DNA for the CDR3: TGCGCCAGCAGCCCAAGGACTAGCGGGGGGCCCAACCCCAAAGAGACCCAGTACTTC. J is TRBJ2-5 and V is TRBV4-3; TRBD2 agrees at 14 bases. The length of the CDR3 is 19 residues. Germline V lookup: CDR1 LGHNA, CDR2 YSLEER. Trimming removed 4 bases from V and 3 bases from J; junction bases left unmatched: 13.

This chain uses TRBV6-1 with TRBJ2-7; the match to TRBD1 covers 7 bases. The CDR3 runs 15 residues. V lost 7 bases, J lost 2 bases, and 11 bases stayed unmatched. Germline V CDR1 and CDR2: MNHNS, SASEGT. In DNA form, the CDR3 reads TGTGCCAGCATCGAATCGCCGGGACAGCCCTACGAGCAGTACTTC. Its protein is CASIESPGQPYEQYF.

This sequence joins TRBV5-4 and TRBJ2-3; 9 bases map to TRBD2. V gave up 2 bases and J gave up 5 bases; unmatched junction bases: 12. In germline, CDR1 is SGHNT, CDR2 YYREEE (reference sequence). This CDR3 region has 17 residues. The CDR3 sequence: CASSFPGLAGYGDTQYF. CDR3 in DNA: TGTGCCAGCAGCTTTCCTGGGCTAGCGGGGTATGGAGATACGCAGTATTTT.

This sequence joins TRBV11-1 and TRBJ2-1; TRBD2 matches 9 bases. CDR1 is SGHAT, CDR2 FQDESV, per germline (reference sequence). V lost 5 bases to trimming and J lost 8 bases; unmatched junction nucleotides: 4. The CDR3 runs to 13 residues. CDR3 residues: CASSTGLADEQFF. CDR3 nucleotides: TGTGCCAGCAGCACGGGACTAGCAGATGAGCAGTTCTTC.

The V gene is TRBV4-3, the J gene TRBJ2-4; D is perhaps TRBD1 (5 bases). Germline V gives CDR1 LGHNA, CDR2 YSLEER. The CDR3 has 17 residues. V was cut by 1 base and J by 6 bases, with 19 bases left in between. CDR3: CASSQVLQQAARNIQYF. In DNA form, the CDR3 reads TGCGCCAGCAGCCAAGTACTCCAACAGGCTGCAAGAAACATTCAGTACTTC.

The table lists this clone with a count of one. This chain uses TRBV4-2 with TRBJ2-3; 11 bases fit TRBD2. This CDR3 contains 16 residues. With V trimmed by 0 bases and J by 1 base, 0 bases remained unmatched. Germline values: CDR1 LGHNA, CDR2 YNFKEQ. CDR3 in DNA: TGTGCCAGCAGCCAAGAGGGACTAGCGGGCACAGATACGCAGTATTTT. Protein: CASSQEGLAGTDTQYF.

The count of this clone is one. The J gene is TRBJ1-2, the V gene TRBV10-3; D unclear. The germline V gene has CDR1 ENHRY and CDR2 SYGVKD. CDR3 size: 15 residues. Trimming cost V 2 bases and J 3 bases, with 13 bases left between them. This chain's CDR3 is CAISENLGDYYGYTF. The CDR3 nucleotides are TGTGCCATCAGTGAGAATCTCGGGGATTACTATGGCTACACCTTC.

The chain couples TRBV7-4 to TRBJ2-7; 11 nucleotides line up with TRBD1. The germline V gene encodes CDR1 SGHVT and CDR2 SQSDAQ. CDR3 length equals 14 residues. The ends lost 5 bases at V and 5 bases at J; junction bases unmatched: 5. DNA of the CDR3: TGTGCCAGCAGCCCGGACAGGGGGCTTGACGAGCAGTACTTC. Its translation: CASSPDRGLDEQYF.

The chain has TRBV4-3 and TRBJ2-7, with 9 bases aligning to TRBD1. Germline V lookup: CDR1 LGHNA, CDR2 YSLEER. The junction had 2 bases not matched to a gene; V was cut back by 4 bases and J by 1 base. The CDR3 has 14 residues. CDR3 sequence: CASSPGQGSYEQYF. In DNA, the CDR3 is TGCGCCAGCAGCCCGGGACAGGGATCCTACGAGCAGTACTTC.

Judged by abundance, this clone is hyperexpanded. The CDR3 DNA reads as TGTGCCAGCAGCGCAGAGGAGAGCTACGAGCAGTACTTC. It is translated as CASSAEESYEQYF. The J gene is TRBJ2-7, the V gene TRBV9; D ambiguous. Germline loops: CDR1 SGDLS, CDR2 YYNGEE. This CDR3 contains 13 residues. Trimming took 3 bases from V and 3 from J, leaving 10 bases between them.

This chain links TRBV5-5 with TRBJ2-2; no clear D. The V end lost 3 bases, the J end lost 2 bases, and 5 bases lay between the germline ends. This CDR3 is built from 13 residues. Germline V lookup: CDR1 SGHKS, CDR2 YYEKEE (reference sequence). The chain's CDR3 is CASSSINTGELFF. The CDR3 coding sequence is TGTGCCAGCAGCTCCATTAACACCGGGGAGCTGTTTTTT.

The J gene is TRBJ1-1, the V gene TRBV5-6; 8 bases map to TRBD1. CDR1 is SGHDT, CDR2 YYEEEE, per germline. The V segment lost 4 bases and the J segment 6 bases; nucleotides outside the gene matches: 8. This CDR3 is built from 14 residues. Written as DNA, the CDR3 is TGTGCCAGCAGCCGCTGGACAGGGAGGCCTGAAGCTTTCTTT. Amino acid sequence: CASSRWTGRPEAFF.

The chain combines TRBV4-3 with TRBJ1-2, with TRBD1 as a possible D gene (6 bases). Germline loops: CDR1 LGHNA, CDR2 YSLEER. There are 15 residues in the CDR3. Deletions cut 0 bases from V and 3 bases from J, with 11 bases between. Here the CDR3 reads CASSQDLGQYYGYTF. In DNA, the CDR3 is TGCGCCAGCAGCCAAGACCTAGGACAGTACTATGGCTACACCTTC.

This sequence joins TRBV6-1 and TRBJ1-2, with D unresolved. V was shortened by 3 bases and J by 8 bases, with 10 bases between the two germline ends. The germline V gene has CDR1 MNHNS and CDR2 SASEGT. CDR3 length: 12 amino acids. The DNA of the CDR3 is TGTGCCAGCAGTGATTTCATAGCGGGCTACACCTTC. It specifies CASSDFIAGYTF.